Below are 14 T cell receptor beta chains sequenced from a single sample in a study of blood T cell repertoires in COVID-19. Sequencing used immunoSEQ multiplex PCR; TCRdb keeps in-frame clones, though not all of them. The top ten hold about 3% of the sample, which has around 170,000 clones, around 89% seen once. The sequencing input was peripheral blood. All receptors derive from a man aged 55-75 years with acute or convalescent COVID-19.

The rearrangement links TRBV30 to TRBJ1-5; 7 bases map to TRBD1. There are 16 residues in the CDR3. The germline CDR1 and CDR2 sequences are GTSNPN and SVGIG (reference sequence). The V and J ends lost 3 bases and 2 bases, in that order; junction bases with no gene match: 10. The CDR3 loop reads CAWSDPPGGGNQPQHF. Here the CDR3 DNA reads TGTGCCTGGAGCGACCCACCAGGGGGAGGCAATCAGCCCCAGCATTTT.

This clone was detected a few times. The rearrangement joins TRBV19 to TRBJ2-2, with 12 bases that match TRBD2. There are 19 residues in the CDR3. Germline assignment: CDR1 LNHDA and CDR2 SQIVND (reference sequence). V dropped 3 bases and J dropped 0; count of bases not matched to a gene: 8. The CDR3 DNA is TGTGCCAGTAGTATGCTAGCGGGGGGGCCGGATACGAACACCGGGGAGCTGTTTTTT. Amino acid sequence: CASSMLAGGPDTNTGELFF.

The V gene is TRBV15, the J gene TRBJ2-2, with D maybe TRBD1 (6 bases). CDR3 length: 12 amino acids. Deletions cut 4 bases from V and 8 bases from J, with 8 bases between. The germline CDR1 and CDR2 sequences are LNHNV and YYDKDF (reference sequence). CDR3 DNA sequence: TGTGCCACCAGCACACAGGGAGGGGAGCTGTTTTTT. This translates into CATSTQGGELFF.

The rearrangement links TRBV6-4 to TRBJ2-6, with D hard to call. The CDR3 is 17 amino acids. Germline values: CDR1 MRHNA, CDR2 SNTAGT. V was cut by 8 bases and J by 0 bases, with 17 bases left in between. CDR3 sequence (DNA): TGTGCCAGCTCCCGAACCCCACAGCTCTCTGGGGCCAACGTCCTGACTTTC. Translation gives CASSRTPQLSGANVLTF.

The chain employs TRBV19 and TRBJ2-7, with D hard to call. V was cut by 5 bases and J by 0 bases, with 8 bases left in between. Germline V gene lookup returns CDR1 LNHDA and CDR2 SQIVND (reference sequence). The CDR3 consists of 13 residues. The CDR3 region has the DNA TGTGCCAGTAGTTGGGCCACCTCCTACGAGCAGTACTTC. As protein: CASSWATSYEQYF.

The rearrangement links TRBV21-1 to TRBJ2-1; the DNA was not compared with TRBD1, the D call given in the table. TRBV21-1 constitutes a pseudogene. The CDR3 has 16 residues. CDR3 DNA sequence: TGTGCCAGCAGCCCACCCATAAGGGGTCCTTACAATGAGCAGTTCTTC. It is translated as CASSPPIRGPYNEQFF.

This rearrangement joins TRBV5-4 to TRBJ2-4; 14 bases line up with TRBD2. J lost 8 bases, V lost 3 bases, and 10 bases had no gene match. The CDR3 totals 17 residues. In germline, CDR1 is SGHNT, CDR2 YYREEE (reference sequence). The chain's CDR3 is CASSSGLAGGPGDIQYF. CDR3 bases: TGTGCCAGCAGCTCCGGACTAGCGGGGGGCCCTGGAGACATTCAGTACTTC. The full variable domain, completed using reference TRBV5-4 and TRBJ2-4, is ETGVTQSPTHLIKTRGQQVTLRCSSQSGHNTVSWYQQALGQGPQFIFQYYREEENGRGNFPPRFSGLQFPNYSSELNVNALELDDSALYLCASSSGLAGGPGDIQYFGAGTRLSVL.

The chain couples TRBV15 to TRBJ2-3, with unresolved D. This CDR3 region has 15 residues. V dropped 4 bases and J dropped 0 bases, with 11 bases sitting between them. Per the germline V gene, CDR1 is LNHNV and CDR2 is YYDKDF (reference sequence). CDR3 DNA sequence: TGTGCCACCAGCAACCCAGGCCCTAGCACAGATACGCAGTATTTT. This sequence encodes CATSNPGPSTDTQYF.

This clone has a single count. V gene TRBV6-5 combines with J gene TRBJ2-7; D might be TRBD1 (6 bases). Germline values: CDR1 MNHEY, CDR2 SVGAGI. The CDR3 is made up of 13 amino acids. V gave up 6 bases and J gave up 4 bases, with 13 bases separating them. DNA for the CDR3: TGTGCCAGCAGGAGGACAGTCTTATACGAGCAGTACTTC. Amino acid sequence: CASRRTVLYEQYF.

The CDR3 DNA follows: TGTGCCAGCAGCCCGTCCGTTCCAACTAATGAAAAACTGTTTTTT. Translating gives CASSPSVPTNEKLFF. V and J are TRBV5-5 and TRBJ1-4; D gene uncertain. Trimming removed 4 bases from V and 0 bases from J, with 10 bases in between. Germline V CDR1 and CDR2: SGHKS, YYEKEE (reference sequence). The CDR3 covers 15 residues. Drawing the rest from reference TRBV5-5 and TRBJ1-4, the complete variable domain is DAGVTQSPTHLIKTRGQQVTLRCSPISGHKSVSWYQQVLGQGPQFIFQYYEKEERGRGNFPDRFSARQFPNYSSELNVNALLLGDSALYLCASSPSVPTNEKLFFGSGTQLSVL.

The V and J genes are TRBV2 and TRBJ1-5; 7 positions agree with TRBD1. Germline V gene data show CDR1 as SNHLY and CDR2 as FYNNEI. The trim removed 5 bases at V and 0 bases at J, leaving 13 bases unmatched. The CDR3 is 18 amino acids. CDR3 coding DNA: TGTGCCAGCAGTCCAACAATCCGGGACAGAAATAGCAATCAGCCCCAGCATTTT. Translated: CASSPTIRDRNSNQPQHF.

The V gene is TRBV6-5, the J gene TRBJ1-5; 9 bases line up with TRBD1. The CDR3 covers 14 residues. The J segment lost 3 bases and the V segment lost 7 bases, leaving 4 bases of the junction unmatched. Germline lookup yields CDR1 MNHEY and CDR2 SVGAGI. Written as DNA, the CDR3 is TGTGCCAGCAAGGGACAGGGTTTCAATCAGCCCCAGCATTTT. Protein: CASKGQGFNQPQHF.

The DNA for the CDR3 is TGTGCCAGCAGTTACTCCGGGGGGGGTATGTCAGATACGCAGTATTTT. Its translation is CASSYSGGGMSDTQYF. This chain uses TRBV6-5 with TRBJ2-3; 8 bases map to TRBD2. V lost 0 bases and J lost 4; bases outside the gene matches: 6. Germline-derived CDR1 and CDR2 are MNHEY and SVGAGI. The CDR3 length is 16 residues.

This clone appeared once. V usage is TRBV12-3 or TRBV12-4 and J usage is TRBJ1-1; the D is unclear. This CDR3 has 10 amino acids. V lost 6 bases, J lost 7 bases, and 6 bases lay in between. The CDR3 loop is CASSRGEAFF. CDR3 DNA sequence: TGTGCCAGCAGCCGGGGTGAAGCTTTCTTT.